The 30 T cell receptor beta chains reported below all come from one sample, sequenced in a study of identifying expanded T cells in peripheral blood. Only in-frame clones appear in the TCRdb table, and some are missing; sequencing was by immunoSEQ multiplex PCR. Here the sample spans 91,000 or so clones, about 90% being singletons. The specimen was blood. These receptors all stem from a person aged 18-70 years in good health.

The chain couples TRBV6-5 to TRBJ1-3; a weak D match, TRBD1 (5 bases). With 5 bases removed from V and 0 bases from J, the gap between germline ends came to 8 bases. The CDR3 loop spans 14 amino acids. Per germline, CDR1 MNHEY and CDR2 SVGAGI. The DNA for the CDR3 is TGTGCCAGCAGTGCGACAGACTCTGGAAACACCATATATTTT. It specifies CASSATDSGNTIYF.

The rearrangement joins TRBV6-1 to TRBJ1-6, with 8 positions matching TRBD1. J was trimmed by 9 bases and V by 7 bases; bases with no gene match: 8. Per germline, CDR1 MNHNS and CDR2 SASEGT. CDR3 length: 14 residues. The CDR3: CASTATGDISPLHF. DNA of the CDR3: TGTGCCAGCACCGCGACAGGGGATATTTCACCCCTCCACTTT.

The chain couples TRBV9 to TRBJ2-7; D unclear. CDR3 length equals 15 residues. V lost 0 bases, J lost 0 bases, and 10 bases lay in between. Germline assignment: CDR1 SGDLS and CDR2 YYNGEE. The CDR3 region has the DNA TGTGCCAGCAGCGTAGGTTCCAGCCCCTCCTACGAGCAGTACTTC. The encoded protein is CASSVGSSPSYEQYF.

This clone was seen a single time. The CDR3 loop is CASLLGTGYPGELFF. In DNA form, the CDR3 reads TGCGCCAGCCTCCTCGGGACAGGGTATCCCGGGGAGCTGTTTTTT. The J gene is TRBJ2-2, the V gene TRBV5-1; 9 nucleotides align to TRBD1. Germline-derived CDR1 and CDR2 are SGHRS and YFSETQ. J lost 6 bases, V lost 7 bases, and 10 bases had no gene match. This CDR3 spans 15 amino acids.

This chain links TRBV7-8 with TRBJ2-5; 9 bases match TRBD2. V gave up 1 base and J gave up 5 bases; unmatched junction bases: 8. The CDR3 runs 16 residues. Germline CDR1 SGHVS, CDR2 FQNEAQ. This CDR3 is CASSLVGGRAVETQYF. The CDR3 region has the DNA TGTGCCAGCAGCTTAGTTGGCGGGAGGGCCGTGGAGACCCAGTACTTC.

The chain uses TRBV10-3 and TRBJ2-1; TRBD1 matches 8 bases. Trimming at V came to 4 bases and at J to 6 bases, leaving 2 bases not matched to a gene. Germline V gene data show CDR1 as ENHRY and CDR2 as SYGVKD. The CDR3 has 13 amino acids. The CDR3 protein is CAISAGQGNEQFF. In DNA form, the CDR3 reads TGTGCCATCAGTGCAGGACAGGGCAATGAGCAGTTCTTC.

The chain uses TRBV5-1 and TRBJ1-1; D is undetermined. Trimming pared 0 bases from V and 6 bases from J, leaving 12 bases between. The germline gives CDR1 SGHRS, CDR2 YFSETQ. The CDR3 runs to 14 residues. CDR3: CASSLGQANAEAFF. CDR3 DNA sequence: TGCGCCAGCAGCTTGGGCCAGGCCAATGCTGAAGCTTTCTTT.

This rearrangement joins TRBV30 to TRBJ1-2; 11 bases are a match to TRBD1. The trim removed 0 bases at V and 4 bases at J, leaving 4 bases unmatched. Germline V gives CDR1 GTSNPN, CDR2 SVGIG (reference sequence). The CDR3 sequence is 15 residues long. The CDR3 coding sequence is TGTGCCTGGAGTGTAGGGACAGGGGGTATCTATGGCTACACCTTC. It encodes CAWSVGTGGIYGYTF.

The chain uses TRBV30 and TRBJ1-4; D is unresolved. The CDR3 sequence is 13 residues long. V was trimmed by 0 bases and J by 2 bases, leaving 4 bases between them. Germline-derived CDR1 and CDR2 are GTSNPN and SVGIG (reference sequence). CDR3 protein: CAWSVQTNEKLFF. CDR3 bases: TGTGCCTGGAGTGTACAGACTAATGAAAAACTGTTTTTT.

This sequence joins TRBV4-1 and TRBJ1-1; a weak D match, TRBD1 (5 bases). V was cut by 3 bases and J by 1 base, with 12 bases left in between. The germline gives CDR1 MGHRA, CDR2 YSYEKL. This CDR3 is 15 amino acids long. CDR3 nucleotide sequence: TGCGCCAGCAGCCACCCGGGACGGGGGAACACTGAAGCTTTCTTT. Amino acids: CASSHPGRGNTEAFF.

The genes are TRBV6-4 and TRBJ2-3; weak D call: TRBD1 (6 bases). CDR1 is MRHNA, CDR2 SNTAGT, per germline. V was shortened by 5 bases and J by 2 bases, with 17 bases between the two germline ends. The CDR3 runs to 16 residues. CDR3 in DNA: TGTGCCAGCAGTAACCCGGGACACCCGATCACAGATACGCAGTATTTT. Amino acid sequence: CASSNPGHPITDTQYF.

The chain employs TRBV13 and TRBJ2-7; 7 positions agree with TRBD2. The CDR3 has 16 amino acids. The J segment lost 2 bases and the V segment lost 4 bases, leaving 11 bases of the junction unmatched. Germline V CDR1 and CDR2: PRHDT, FYEKMQ (reference sequence). The CDR3 reads CASSSFAGARAYEQYF. The CDR3 DNA sequence: TGTGCCAGCAGCTCTTTTGCGGGAGCGAGGGCCTACGAGCAGTACTTC.

CDR3 residues: CASSYIGQPYGYTF. The CDR3 DNA follows: TGTGCCAGCAGTTACATCGGACAGCCCTATGGCTACACCTTC. This chain uses TRBV6-5 with TRBJ1-2; tentatively, D is TRBD1 (6 bases). There are 14 residues in the CDR3. CDR1 is MNHEY, CDR2 SVGAGI, per germline. Trimming removed 2 bases at V and 4 bases at J, with 11 bases between.

This sequence joins TRBV5-1 and TRBJ1-2; 9 nucleotides match TRBD1. J lost 6 bases, V lost 1 base, and 7 bases had no gene match. Germline V gives CDR1 SGHRS, CDR2 YFSETQ. The CDR3 totals 15 residues. CDR3 in amino acids: CASSLPSRDRDGYTF. CDR3 DNA: TGCGCCAGCAGCTTGCCGTCCCGGGACAGGGATGGCTACACCTTC.

The chain employs TRBV28 and TRBJ2-7; D unclear. V lost 6 bases to trimming and J lost 3 bases, with 9 bases between them. There are 12 residues in the CDR3. CDR1 is MDHEN, CDR2 SYDVKM, per germline. CDR3 nucleotides: TGTGCCAGCAGCCGGGTCGGCTACGAGCAGTACTTC. It translates to CASSRVGYEQYF.

This sequence joins TRBV7-6 and TRBJ2-7; D possibly corresponds to TRBD1 (6 bases). CDR3 size: 13 residues. Trimming took 1 base from V and 5 from J, leaving 9 bases between them. Germline CDR1 SGHVS, CDR2 FNYEAQ. CDR3 region: CASSLGQGNEQYF. The CDR3 coding sequence is TGTGCCAGCAGCTTAGGTCAGGGGAACGAGCAGTACTTC.

This chain connects TRBV9 to TRBJ2-3; 11 bases match TRBD2. In germline, CDR1 is SGDLS, CDR2 YYNGEE. J gave up 0 bases and V 2 bases, and 2 bases lay outside the gene matches. This CDR3 spans 16 amino acids. CDR3 coding DNA: TGTGCCAGCAGCGTTAGCGGGGGGGCTAGCACAGATACGCAGTATTTT. Translating gives CASSVSGGASTDTQYF.

This rearrangement joins TRBV28 to TRBJ2-7; D gene uncertain. Germline CDR1 and CDR2: MDHEN and SYDVKM. Trimming took off 1 base at V and 2 bases at J, with 9 bases between the two ends. The CDR3 covers 14 residues. In nucleotides, the CDR3 is TGTGCCAGCAGTTTATCACTGCGCCCCTACGAGCAGTACTTC. Encoded protein: CASSLSLRPYEQYF. The full variable domain, in which reference TRBV28 and TRBJ2-7 provide the parts outside the CDR3, is DVKVTQSSRYLVKRTGEKVFLECVQDMDHENMFWYRQDPGLGLRLIYFSYDVKMKEKGDIPEGYSVSREKKERFSLILESASTNQTSMYLCASSLSLRPYEQYFGPGTRLTVT.

The chain couples TRBV27 to TRBJ1-6, with D unclear. V lost 7 bases and J lost 9, with 19 bases in between. This CDR3 contains 15 residues. Germline CDR1 reads MNHEY; CDR2 reads SMNVEV (reference sequence). The DNA of the CDR3 is TGTGCCAGCAACCAGGACGGCCGGGTTGTTTCACCCCTCCACTTT. Translating it yields CASNQDGRVVSPLHF.

In its sample, this clone was seen once. The chain employs TRBV4-3 and TRBJ2-2; D possibly corresponds to TRBD1 (5 bases). The CDR3 has 16 residues. From germline, CDR1 is LGHNA and CDR2 YSLEER. The V and J ends lost 4 bases and 5 bases respectively, with 17 bases between them. The CDR3 region is CASSLSVGPGTGELFF. The CDR3 nucleotides are TGCGCCAGCAGCCTTTCGGTGGGGCCCGGGACCGGGGAGCTGTTTTTT.

The chain recombines TRBV25-1 with TRBJ2-5; D perhaps matches TRBD1 (6 bases). The CDR3 is made up of 12 amino acids. Trimming pared 5 bases from V and 5 bases from J, leaving 9 bases between. CDR1 MGHDK and CDR2 SYGVNS come from the germline V gene. CDR3 bases: TGTGCCAGCAGTTGGCAGGGGGAGACCCAGTACTTC. This codes for CASSWQGETQYF.

This clone is a singleton in its sample. The genes are TRBV7-2 and TRBJ2-7, with D possibly being TRBD1 (5 bases). Per the germline V gene, CDR1 is SGHTA and CDR2 is FQGNSA. The length of the CDR3 is 12 residues. Deletions cut 5 bases from V and 4 bases from J, with 9 bases between. The DNA for the CDR3 is TGTGCCAGCAGCCAGGGTGGGTACGAGCAGTACTTC. Its translation: CASSQGGYEQYF.

The chain combines TRBV4-1 with TRBJ2-3, with 10 bases fitting TRBD2. Germline CDR1 reads MGHRA; CDR2 reads YSYEKL. CDR3 length equals 18 residues. The junction had 11 bases not matched to a gene; V was cut back by 4 bases and J by 1 base. CDR3 DNA: TGCGCCAGCAGCCGGGACCTTAGCGGGGGGTTCCGCACAGATACGCAGTATTTT. It codes for CASSRDLSGGFRTDTQYF.

The rearrangement uses TRBV7-3 and TRBJ2-1; D remains unclear. The V end was cut by 5 bases, the J end by 10 bases, with 9 bases between. CDR3 length: 11 amino acids. The germline gives CDR1 SGHTA, CDR2 FQGTGA. The CDR3 spells CASSLIWEQFF. The CDR3 DNA is TGTGCCAGCAGCCTAATATGGGAGCAGTTCTTC.

The rearrangement uses TRBV6-5 and TRBJ2-1, with TRBD2 as a possible D gene (6 bases). The CDR3 is 13 residues long. V was pared by 7 bases and J by 2 bases, with 9 bases between. Germline loops: CDR1 MNHEY, CDR2 SVGAGI. CDR3: CASMGRTYNEQFF. The CDR3 DNA sequence: TGTGCCAGCATGGGGAGGACCTACAATGAGCAGTTCTTC.

This chain's CDR3 is CASSIRRGNYEQYF. In DNA form, the CDR3 reads TGTGCCAGTAGTATAAGGAGAGGAAATTACGAGCAGTACTTC. The chain couples TRBV19 to TRBJ2-7; D remains unclear. The length of the CDR3 is 14 residues. The V gene's germline CDR1 is LNHDA and CDR2 SQIVND (reference sequence). Trimming took 2 bases from V and 4 from J, leaving 12 bases between them. Variable domain in full (rest from reference TRBV19 and TRBJ2-7): DGGITQSPKYLFRKEGQNVTLSCEQNLNHDAMYWYRQDPGQGLRLIYYSQIVNDFQKGDIAEGYSVSREKKESFPLTVTSAQKNPTAFYLCASSIRRGNYEQYFGPGTRLTVT.

V and J are TRBV10-3 and TRBJ2-5; D not resolved. The length of the CDR3 is 13 residues. The germline V gene has CDR1 ENHRY and CDR2 SYGVKD. The V gene lost 8 bases and the J gene lost 5 bases, with 15 bases spanning the gap. CDR3 DNA sequence: TGTGCCATCTCTCCGGCCTACGTCGAGACCCAGTACTTC. It translates to CAISPAYVETQYF.

This rearrangement joins TRBV5-8 to TRBJ2-3; D may be TRBD1 (6 bases). Germline CDR1 SGHTS, CDR2 YDEGEE. V was shortened by 0 bases and J by 0 bases, with 17 bases between the two germline ends. The CDR3 runs 18 residues. The chain's CDR3 is CASSLAPQGPSSTDTQYF. CDR3 DNA: TGTGCCAGCAGCTTGGCTCCACAGGGTCCTTCTAGCACAGATACGCAGTATTTT.

The rearrangement links TRBV9 to TRBJ1-1; unclear D gene. Deletions cut 4 bases from V and 0 bases from J, with 10 bases between. In germline, CDR1 is SGDLS, CDR2 YYNGEE. The CDR3 loop spans 14 amino acids. The CDR3 is CASSSTTMNTEAFF. The CDR3 region has the DNA TGTGCCAGCAGCTCGACAACCATGAACACTGAAGCTTTCTTT.

The chain carries TRBV7-3 and TRBJ1-1; no definite D call. CDR1 SGHTA and CDR2 FQGTGA come from the germline V gene. V gave up 0 bases and J gave up 1 base, with 6 bases separating them. The CDR3 totals 14 residues. CDR3 sequence reads: CASSLTSGNTEAFF. The CDR3, as DNA: TGTGCCAGCAGCTTAACGTCCGGGAACACTGAAGCTTTCTTT.